Below are 9 T cell receptor beta chains sequenced from a single sample in a study of molecular identifiers for immune sequencing clone quantification. Each CDR3 protein is one row after TCRdb ran MiXCR on the PCR reads. Of 600,000 to 650,000 distinct CDR3 sequences listed, nearly 20% were seen once; the top ten hold under 0.95%. The material sequenced was naive CD8+ T cells from blood, with Jurkat cell RNA spiked in. Described subset: FACS-sorted CD8+CD4-CCR7+CD45RA+ naive T cells. The receptors were gathered from a human donor in good health. Some libraries in this study had Jurkat cell RNA spiked in.

Regarding this clonotype: Being one base from a much bigger clone, this may be a read error. This chain joins TRBV19 and TRBJ2-2; unclear D gene. The CDR3 spans 18 residues. Germline V gene lookup returns CDR1 LNHDA and CDR2 SQIVND (reference sequence). Here the CDR3 reads CVSSIVRSWGSNTGELFF. For the CDR3, the DNA is TGTGTCAGTAGTATAGTGAGGTCATGGGGATCGAACACCGGGGAGCTGTTTTTT.

This clonotype was found many times. The genes are TRBV12-3 or TRBV12-4 and TRBJ1-5, with a weak D call TRBD1 (5 bases). V was clipped by 3 bases and J by 1 base, with 19 bases between them. CDR3 length: 18 residues. This CDR3 reads CASSLAAGPNLSNQPQHF. CDR3 DNA sequence: TGTGCCAGCAGTTTGGCCGCGGGGCCCAATCTGAGCAATCAGCCCCAGCATTTT.

On this clonotype: This may stem from a read error, because a much larger clone lies one nucleotide away. This chain joins TRBV7-9 and TRBJ2-5; D is ambiguous. This CDR3 contains 14 residues. Germline V CDR1 and CDR2: SEHNR, FQNEAQ (reference sequence). V lost 0 bases and J 7 bases, leaving 12 bases between the germline ends. CDR3 sequence: CASSLALPGRTQYF. In nucleotides, the CDR3 is TGTGCCAGCAGCTTAGCGCTACCTGGGCGGACCCAGTACTTC. The full variable domain, completed using reference TRBV7-9 and TRBJ2-5, is DTGVSQNPRHKITKRGQNVTFRCDPISEHNRLYWYRQTLGQGPEFLTYFQNEAQLEKSRLLSDRFSAERPKGSFSTLEIQRTEQGDSAMYLCASSLALPGRTQYFGPGTRLLVL.

This clonotype was observed many times. This sequence joins TRBV28 and TRBJ2-7; possibly TRBD1 for D (5 bases). The V and J ends lost 3 bases and 5 bases respectively, with 8 bases between them. CDR1 MDHEN and CDR2 SYDVKM come from the germline V gene. CDR3 length: 12 residues. CDR3 amino acids: CASSFQGNEQYF. The CDR3 nucleotides read TGTGCCAGCAGTTTCCAGGGCAACGAGCAGTACTTC.

Concerning this clonotype: This may stem from a read error, because a much larger clone lies one nucleotide away. The chain is built from TRBV15 and TRBJ2-4; TRBD1 matches 10 bases. The CDR3 is 16 amino acids. V gave up 3 bases and J gave up 9 bases; unmatched junction bases: 11. Germline values: CDR1 LNHNV, CDR2 YYDKDF (reference sequence). The CDR3 spells CATSSWDRGNNCIQYF. The CDR3, as DNA: TGTGCCACCAGCAGCTGGGACAGGGGAAATAATTGCATTCAGTACTTC.

This clonotype has a count of ten or more. The chain employs TRBV6-6 and TRBJ1-1; D uncertain. Trimming took 6 bases from V and 5 from J, leaving 13 bases between them. This CDR3 spans 13 amino acids. CDR1 and CDR2 from the germline V gene are MNHNY and SVGAGI (reference sequence). In DNA, the CDR3 is TGTGCCAGCAGAACCGGGCATCTTACTGAAGCTTTCTTT. It codes for CASRTGHLTEAFF.

J is TRBJ2-7 and V is TRBV7-6; D remains ambiguous. The V and J ends lost 0 bases and 7 bases respectively, with 7 bases between them. CDR3 length equals 12 residues. The germline V gene has CDR1 SGHVS and CDR2 FNYEAQ. CDR3 nucleotide sequence: TGTGCCAGCAGCTTAGCCGAAACTGAGCAGTACTTC. This codes for CASSLAETEQYF.

This clonotype was found many times. This chain joins TRBV7-9 and TRBJ1-1, with a possible D match to TRBD1 (5 bases). The CDR3 spans 15 residues. Germline lookup yields CDR1 SEHNR and CDR2 FQNEAQ (reference sequence). With 0 bases removed from V and 2 bases from J, the gap between germline ends came to 10 bases. The CDR3 loop reads CASSLALGTNTEAFF. The CDR3 region has the DNA TGTGCCAGCAGCTTAGCGTTAGGGACTAACACTGAAGCTTTCTTT. Full variable domain (rest looked up from reference TRBV7-9 and TRBJ1-1): DTGVSQNPRHKITKRGQNVTFRCDPISEHNRLYWYRQTLGQGPEFLTYFQNEAQLEKSRLLSDRFSAERPKGSFSTLEIQRTEQGDSAMYLCASSLALGTNTEAFFGQGTRLTVV.

Concerning this clonotype: A junction boundary mismatches the germline segment, possibly from a read error. The gene calls are TRBV5-5 and TRBJ1-4; possibly TRBD1 for D (5 bases). The germline V gene has CDR1 SGHKS and CDR2 YYEKEE (reference sequence). This CDR3 is built from 15 residues. CDR3 amino acids: CASSFYGRGNEELFF. CDR3 coding DNA: TGTGCCAGCAGCTTTTATGGGCGGGGGAATGAAGAACTGTTTTTT.